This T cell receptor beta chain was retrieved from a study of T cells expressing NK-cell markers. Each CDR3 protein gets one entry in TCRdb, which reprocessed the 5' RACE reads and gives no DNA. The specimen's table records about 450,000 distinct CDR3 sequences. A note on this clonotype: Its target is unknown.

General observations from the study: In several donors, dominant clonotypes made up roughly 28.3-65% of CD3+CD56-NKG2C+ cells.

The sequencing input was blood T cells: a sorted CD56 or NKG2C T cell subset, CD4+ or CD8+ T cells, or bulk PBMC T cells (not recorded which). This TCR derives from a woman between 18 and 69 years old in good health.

The CDR3 is CATSEHGQATVELFF. V is TRBV24-1 and J is TRBJ2-2; TCRdb indicates TRBD1, and absent DNA this call remains unverified. Per the germline V gene, CDR1 is KGHDR and CDR2 is SFDVKD. This CDR3 region has 15 residues.